This T cell receptor beta chain was obtained from a study of shared clonotypes between healthy human individuals. Terminally differentiated effector memory CD45RA+ cells were excluded by CCR7 positive selection of CD45RO-negative cells. Recent vaccinations or acute infections were absent in the healthy HIV-negative adult donors. CDR3 length equals 15 residues. Germline V gene sequence: CDR1 SGDLS, CDR2 YYNGEE. Trimming removed 3 bases from V and 5 bases from J; junction bases left unmatched: 5. Investigators spread the genomic DNA of each subset evenly over several immunoSEQ plates. Per the study methods: Junction-only immunoSEQ data arrived without quality scores, meaning filtering differed. Measured with immunoSEQ multiplex PCR; TCRdb has only the in-frame clones, and not every one. V and J calls and clone size are given by that table; D and trimming were obtained from the DNA. This sample carries some 800,000 clones, nearly 95% of them seen once, and the ten largest clones take around 24%.

Source material: naive CD8+ T cells sorted from blood. This sequence was found in a man aged 25-40 years in good health. This chain uses TRBV9 with TRBJ2-2; 9 nucleotides align to TRBD2. CDR3 sequence: CASSDGTSPTGELFF. The CDR3 DNA reads TGTGCCAGCAGCGACGGGACTAGCCCTACCGGGGAGCTGTTTTTT.